The 29 T cell receptor beta chains presented below share a single source sample, sequenced in a study of blood T cells in healthy people across ages (dated by TCRdb to 2014 to 2015). Libraries were constructed by 5' RACE. Sequencing was carried out with an Illumina HiSeq 2500. A second PCR of roughly 6 to 11 cycles was performed with a sample-barcoded 5' primer and a J-beta primer mix. TCRdb itself trimmed the public reads at Q25 with fastp, ran MiXCR and retained productive beta chains. For every CDR3 protein sequence, its rows merge into one entry that carries the most common genes and DNA. For this sample the table gives over 300,000 distinct CDR3 sequences, of which roughly half were detected only once. The ten largest account for under 60% of the sample. Sequencing input: blood. The origin of the receptors is a man aged 55 to 70 in good health.

The V gene is TRBV6-2 or TRBV6-3, the J gene TRBJ2-5; D remains unclear. Per germline, CDR1 MNHEY and CDR2 SVGEGT. The CDR3 covers 13 residues. V lost 7 bases and J lost 4, with 13 bases in between. CDR3 in DNA: TGTGCCAGCACCCGAGAGTTTGGAGAGACCCAGTACTTC. It codes for CASTREFGETQYF.

This clonotype appeared once. The chain is built from TRBV6-5 and TRBJ2-1; possible D gene TRBD2, 6 bases. The V and J ends lost 0 bases and 0 bases respectively, with 12 bases between them. CDR3 length: 17 residues. The germline gives CDR1 MNHEY, CDR2 SVGAGI. CDR3 DNA: TGTGCCAGCAGTTACTCCCGGGGGATTTCCTCCTACAATGAGCAGTTCTTC. Protein: CASSYSRGISSYNEQFF.

This clonotype has a single count. J is TRBJ2-1 and V is TRBV12-5, with D unresolved. The V gene lost 2 bases and the J gene lost 4 bases, with 12 bases spanning the gap. Germline-derived CDR1 and CDR2 are LGHNT and FRNRAP. This CDR3 has 15 residues. The CDR3: CASGLWQPGYNEQFF. The CDR3 coding sequence is TGTGCTAGTGGTTTGTGGCAACCTGGTTACAATGAGCAGTTCTTC. The variable domain in full, with the rest retrieved from reference TRBV12-5 and TRBJ2-1, is DARVTQTPRHKVTEMGQEVTMRCQPILGHNTVFWYRQTMMQGLELLAYFRNRAPLDDSGMPKDRFSAEMPDATLATLKIQPSEPRDSAVYFCASGLWQPGYNEQFFGPGTRLTVL.

The J gene is TRBJ2-7, the V gene TRBV6-2 or TRBV6-3, with D unresolved. The V gene lost 7 bases and the J gene lost 0 bases, with 16 bases spanning the gap. The CDR3 sequence is 15 residues long. Germline V gives CDR1 MNHEY, CDR2 SVGEGT. CDR3 sequence (DNA): TGTGCCAGCAAGGAGCCCGTTGCGAGCTCCTACGAGCAGTACTTC. Encoded protein: CASKEPVASSYEQYF.

This clonotype has a handful of counts. The rearrangement uses TRBV7-2 and TRBJ2-7, with TRBD1 as a possible D gene (7 bases). CDR1 and CDR2 from the germline V gene are SGHTA and FQGNSA. The CDR3 consists of 14 residues. Between the trimmed V and J ends, which lost 4 bases and 6 bases, there was a span of 16 bases. The CDR3 DNA is TGTGCCAGCAGCTCTAGACAGGGACTGGGCGAGCAGTACTTC. As protein: CASSSRQGLGEQYF. Looking up the rest from reference TRBV7-2 and TRBJ2-7 gives the full variable domain: GAGVSQSPSNKVTEKGKDVELRCDPISGHTALYWYRQSLGQGLEFLIYFQGNSAPDKSGLPSDRFSAERTGGSVSTLTIQRTQQEDSAVYLCASSSRQGLGEQYFGPGTRLTVT.

The gene calls are TRBV5-4 and TRBJ2-5; D is perhaps TRBD2 (6 bases). Germline CDR1 and CDR2: SGHNT and YYREEE (reference sequence). There are 13 residues in the CDR3. Trimming shortened V by 7 bases and J by 1 base, and 11 bases separated the two germline ends. CDR3: CASGGGAQETQYF. The DNA of the CDR3 is TGTGCCAGCGGCGGAGGGGCCCAAGAGACCCAGTACTTC.

In its sample, this clonotype was seen a few times. The CDR3 loop is CASSPGIGEQFF. The CDR3 nucleotides are TGTGCCAGCAGTCCTGGGATTGGCGAGCAGTTCTTC. The V gene is TRBV12-3 or TRBV12-4, the J gene TRBJ2-1; D not resolved. V lost 5 bases and J lost 10, with 12 bases in between. The CDR3 runs 12 residues.

The chain is built from TRBV27 and TRBJ2-1; D is possibly TRBD2 (5 bases). Looked up from germline, CDR1 is MNHEY and CDR2 is SMNVEV (reference sequence). The CDR3 is 13 amino acids. The V gene lost 3 bases and the J gene lost 8 bases, with 11 bases spanning the gap. The CDR3 region is CASSFGGGDEQFF. CDR3 nucleotide sequence: TGTGCCAGCAGTTTTGGTGGAGGCGATGAGCAGTTCTTC.

In this sample, this clonotype turned up a few times. The chain combines TRBV6-4 with TRBJ2-3, with 7 bases fitting TRBD1. The ends lost 2 bases at V and 6 bases at J; junction bases unmatched: 2. Germline loops: CDR1 MRHNA, CDR2 SNTAGT. This CDR3 spans 13 amino acids. The CDR3 nucleotides read TGTGCCAGCAGTGACCAACAGGGGGATACGCAGTATTTT. Its protein product is CASSDQQGDTQYF.

In this sample, this clonotype turned up a few times. The chain combines TRBV12-5 with TRBJ2-2, with 10 bases that match TRBD2. CDR1 and CDR2 (germline): LGHNT, FRNRAP. V lost 9 bases, J lost 11 bases, and 6 bases stayed unmatched. The CDR3 loop spans 12 amino acids. CDR3: CASQRGGSELFF. The CDR3, as DNA: TGTGCTAGCCAGCGGGGGGGCAGTGAGCTGTTTTTT.

V and J are TRBV12-5 and TRBJ2-1; D gene ambiguous. V was pared by 1 base and J by 9 bases, with 10 bases between. This CDR3 has 13 residues. Germline assignment: CDR1 LGHNT and CDR2 FRNRAP. The CDR3 DNA reads as TGTGCTAGTGGTTTGGAGCCGGGCACTGAGCAGTTCTTC. Residues: CASGLEPGTEQFF.

The genes are TRBV6-2 or TRBV6-3 and TRBJ2-1; 11 nucleotides match TRBD2. This CDR3 is built from 16 residues. Germline CDR1 is MNHEY and CDR2 is SVGEGT. Germline trimming cut 7 bases from V and 5 bases from J; bases unmatched to any gene: 10. The CDR3 bases are TGTGCCAGCACCCTTGCCGGGACTAGCGGTAACAATGAGCAGTTCTTC. Its protein is CASTLAGTSGNNEQFF.

The rearrangement links TRBV18 to TRBJ1-2, with TRBD1 matching over 7 bases. From germline, CDR1 is KGHSH and CDR2 LQKENI. With V trimmed by 6 bases and J by 4 bases, 11 bases remained unmatched. The CDR3 runs 15 residues. This CDR3 reads CASSTGTARGYGYTF. Here the CDR3 DNA reads TGTGCCAGCTCTACTGGGACAGCAAGAGGCTATGGCTACACCTTC.

The rearrangement links TRBV2 to TRBJ2-1; possibly TRBD1 or TRBD2 for D (5 bases each). With 4 bases removed from V and 7 bases from J, the gap between germline ends came to 17 bases. From germline, CDR1 is SNHLY and CDR2 FYNNEI. This CDR3 region has 15 residues. The CDR3 bases are TGTGCCAGCAGTGGGGACCCAAGGGCTAGGAATGAGCAGTTCTTC. Its translation: CASSGDPRARNEQFF.

The table lists this clonotype with many counts. The rearrangement links TRBV29-1 to TRBJ2-7; 12 positions agree with TRBD1. CDR1 and CDR2 (germline): SQVTM, ANQGSEA. The V gene end was trimmed by 8 bases and the J gene end by 6 bases; junction bases not matched to a gene: 5. This CDR3 has 12 residues. The CDR3, as DNA: TGCAGCACCGGGACAGGGGGCTCCGAGCAGTACTTC. Its protein is CSTGTGGSEQYF.

The V and J genes are TRBV28 and TRBJ1-2, with D uncertain. Germline V gene data show CDR1 as MDHEN and CDR2 as SYDVKM. CDR3 length equals 12 residues. The germline V and J ends were trimmed by 4 bases and 4 bases, with 7 bases remaining between them. The CDR3 is CASSSVVYGYTF. The CDR3 DNA follows: TGTGCCAGCAGTTCGGTTGTCTATGGCTACACCTTC.

J is TRBJ1-1 and V is TRBV6-2 or TRBV6-3; D possibly corresponds to TRBD1 (5 bases). The CDR3 sequence is 14 residues long. Trimming shortened V by 7 bases and J by 6 bases, and 18 bases separated the two germline ends. In germline, CDR1 is MNHEY, CDR2 SVGEGT. The DNA for the CDR3 is TGTGCCAGCAAACAGAACAGGCTTAATTCTGAAGCTTTCTTT. This gives the protein CASKQNRLNSEAFF.

This clonotype came up once. The chain is built from TRBV27 and TRBJ1-4; a possible D gene is TRBD1 (6 bases). Germline CDR1 reads MNHEY; CDR2 reads SMNVEV (reference sequence). The CDR3 runs 14 residues. V lost 3 bases to trimming and J lost 8 bases, with 13 bases between them. The CDR3 spells CASSFGQTKEKLFF. In nucleotides, the CDR3 is TGTGCCAGCAGTTTCGGACAGACCAAAGAAAAACTGTTTTTT.

This clonotype has just one count. The J gene is TRBJ2-3, the V gene TRBV7-2; 10 bases agree with TRBD2. The germline V gene has CDR1 SGHTA and CDR2 FQGNSA. CDR3 length: 15 amino acids. V trimming: 8 bases; J trimming: 4 bases; junction bases outside the gene matches: 9. CDR3 in DNA: TGTGCCAGCGGCCTTCGTCTAGCGGGGGCAGATACGCAGTATTTT. Translation gives CASGLRLAGADTQYF. Full variable domain (remainder filled in from reference TRBV7-2 and TRBJ2-3): GAGVSQSPSNKVTEKGKDVELRCDPISGHTALYWYRQSLGQGLEFLIYFQGNSAPDKSGLPSDRFSAERTGGSVSTLTIQRTQQEDSAVYLCASGLRLAGADTQYFGPGTRLTVL.

This chain joins TRBV11-2 and TRBJ2-4; tentatively, D is TRBD1 or TRBD2 (5 bases each). The J call may not be correct, given that the DNA end is closer to TRBJ2-7. CDR1 and CDR2 from the germline V gene are SGHAT and FQNNGV. The CDR3 has 15 amino acids. CDR3 nucleotide sequence: TGTGCCAGCAGCCCCACTTCCGGGACCCGCTACGAGCAGTACTTC. It encodes CASSPTSGTRYEQYF.

As concerns this clonotype: The junction departs from germline at one end; a sequencing error may be responsible. In DNA, the CDR3 is TGCAGGGCTAGTCTAGCAATCGAGCAGTACTTC. Translated, it gives CRASLAIEQYF. The rearrangement uses TRBV20-1 and TRBJ2-7; weak D call: TRBD2 (5 bases). Germline V gene sequence: CDR1 DFQATT, CDR2 SNEGSKA (reference sequence). This CDR3 is built from 11 residues.

The V and J genes are TRBV14 and TRBJ2-5; the D gene is possibly TRBD1 (7 bases). The germline gives CDR1 SGHDN, CDR2 FVKESK. V was shortened by 4 bases and J by 2 bases, with 14 bases between the two germline ends. CDR3 length: 15 amino acids. The DNA for the CDR3 is TGTGCCAGCAGCCCAATGACAGGGACTCAAGAGACCCAGTACTTC. This sequence encodes CASSPMTGTQETQYF.

The gene calls are TRBV9 and TRBJ2-1; 9 nucleotides align to TRBD1. From germline, CDR1 is SGDLS and CDR2 YYNGEE. The CDR3 has 15 amino acids. The V segment lost 6 bases and the J segment 8 bases; nucleotides outside the gene matches: 12. The CDR3 DNA reads as TGTGCCAGCACACCCTGGCGACAGGGGGTACATGAGCAGTTCTTC. It codes for CASTPWRQGVHEQFF.

This clonotype appeared a few times. The rearrangement links TRBV5-1 to TRBJ1-6; D unresolved. V dropped 4 bases and J dropped 4 bases, with 6 bases sitting between them. Germline assignment: CDR1 SGHRS and CDR2 YFSETQ. CDR3 length equals 13 residues. The CDR3 loop reads CASSVEYNSPLHF. CDR3 DNA sequence: TGCGCCAGCAGCGTGGAATATAATTCACCCCTCCACTTT.

By frequency in the sample, this clonotype is medium-sized. The chain uses TRBV6-2 or TRBV6-3 and TRBJ2-7; 9 positions match TRBD2. CDR1 MNHEY and CDR2 SVGEGT come from the germline V gene. The CDR3 runs to 14 residues. V trimming: 7 bases; J trimming: 5 bases; junction bases outside the gene matches: 9. CDR3 protein: CASTGGTSSDEQYF. The CDR3 bases are TGTGCCAGCACCGGGGGGACTAGCAGCGACGAGCAGTACTTC.

The chain employs TRBV7-3 and TRBJ2-5; D may be TRBD1 (6 bases). With 0 bases removed from V and 5 bases from J, the gap between germline ends came to 16 bases. CDR3 length equals 16 residues. Germline CDR1 is SGHTA and CDR2 is FQGTGA. CDR3 protein: CASSLTGRGAGETQYF. CDR3 coding DNA: TGTGCCAGCAGCTTAACTGGCAGGGGAGCAGGGGAGACCCAGTACTTC.

The rearrangement joins TRBV7-8 to TRBJ2-1; D may match TRBD1 or TRBD2 (5 bases each). Per germline, CDR1 SGHVS and CDR2 FQNEAQ. This CDR3 has 15 amino acids. V lost 5 bases and J 9 bases, leaving 20 bases between the germline ends. The CDR3 nucleotides are TGTGCCAGCAGCCTAAATACCGGCCCGAGGGGTGAGCAGTTCTTC. It specifies CASSLNTGPRGEQFF.

This clonotype was seen a few times. In DNA, the CDR3 is TGCGCCAGCAGCGGGCGGGGGACTAGACTAACAGATACGCAGTATTTT. This gives the protein CASSGRGTRLTDTQYF. This chain uses TRBV5-1 with TRBJ2-3, with 8 bases fitting TRBD2. V dropped 4 bases and J dropped 3; count of bases not matched to a gene: 10. The CDR3 runs 16 residues. Germline V lookup: CDR1 SGHRS, CDR2 YFSETQ.

The rearrangement links TRBV29-1 to TRBJ2-1, with unresolved D. The CDR3 runs 16 residues. Germline V gene data show CDR1 as SQVTM and CDR2 as ANQGSEA. V lost 0 bases, J lost 0 bases, and 12 bases lay in between. The DNA of the CDR3 is TGCAGCGTTGAAGATAGGCACCCCTTCTCCTACAATGAGCAGTTCTTC. Protein: CSVEDRHPFSYNEQFF.